This T cell receptor beta chain was obtained from a study of blood T cells in healthy people across ages. General study findings and limits: Because donor CMV status was unknown, expanded clonotype changes were possibly confounded.

The CDR3 spans 15 residues. Per the germline V gene, CDR1 is MGHDK and CDR2 is SYGVNS. Trimming removed 4 bases from V and 5 bases from J, with 18 bases in between. Next came a second PCR, run for about 7 to 12 cycles, which used a sample-barcoded 5' primer along with a J-beta primer mix. Every cDNA molecule bore a tag from a template-switch adaptor containing 12 random nucleotides. TCRdb processed the 5' RACE reads anew with MiXCR; each CDR3 protein has one entry. Found here are 1.5 million to 2 million distinct CDR3 sequences, approximately 40% of them singletons; the top ten hold more than 20%. For this clonotype: The antigen is undetermined.

The rearrangement links TRBV25-1 to TRBJ2-7, with TRBD2 as a possible D gene (7 bases). Sequencing used blood. This receptor was identified in a human donor in good health. The CDR3 nucleotides are TGTGCCAGCAGTGTGCCATGGGGGGGGCAGGACGAGCAGTACTTC. Protein sequence: CASSVPWGGQDEQYF.